This T cell receptor beta chain was identified in a study of blood T cell repertoires in COVID-19. The protocol was immunoSEQ multiplex PCR, while the TCRdb copy is restricted to in-frame clones and leaves out a portion. Of approximately 190,000 clones in the sample, around 77% were seen once. Trimming removed 0 bases from V and 5 bases from J, with 10 bases in between. Germline CDR1 reads SGHNT; CDR2 reads YYREEE (reference sequence). The CDR3 covers 14 residues. Source material: peripheral blood. This sequence joins TRBV5-4 and TRBJ2-3; D call uncertain. The sequence was obtained from a man aged 60 to 69 with active or convalescent COVID-19. CDR3 sequence reads: CASSLELVEDTQYF. Written as DNA, the CDR3 is TGTGCCAGCAGCTTGGAGTTAGTAGAAGATACGCAGTATTTT.